This T cell receptor beta chain was recorded in a study of blood T cell repertoires in COVID-19. About the research overall: Some COVID-19 samples were acute and others convalescent; all came from the United States, Italy and Spain. PBMCs, B-cell-depleted T cells, or T cells provided the cDNA or gDNA that made up the material.

This clone came up once. The authors' processing: From reference gene primer amplification, estimates of nucleated cell counts were derived. TCRdb keeps only in-frame clones here, not all; method: immunoSEQ multiplex PCR. That table supplies the V and J calls and clone size; D and trimming were determined from the DNA. This table has over 85,000 clones, roughly 92% appearing once. Between the trimmed V and J ends, which lost 1 base and 6 bases, there was a span of 10 bases. The CDR3 has 14 residues. CDR1 is LNHNV, CDR2 YYDKDF, per germline (reference sequence). Patients from Seattle were sampled longitudinally, starting during active infection.

The chain uses TRBV15 and TRBJ1-3; D remains unclear. The sequence came from a woman aged 50 to 60 with COVID-19, enrolled during active disease. The specimen sequenced was peripheral blood. Here the CDR3 DNA reads TGTGCCACCAGCAGAGTGCGAGGAGAAAACACCATATATTTT. It encodes CATSRVRGENTIYF.